Listed below are T cell receptor beta chains from one sample, sequenced in a study of read filtering for tumor transcriptome and immune sequencing. TCRdb reprocessed the reads via MiXCR and lists one record per CDR3 protein. The profile shows under 150,000 distinct CDR3 sequences, around 14% of them singletons. Sample: a population of CD138-negative cells sorted from bone marrow. These receptors were collected from a donor aged 40 or older with multiple myeloma. CDR3s include the opening cysteine and the closing phenylalanine or tryptophan. D genes are given only for firm matches. Clone size is not always given. Where it is, it says once, few, many or a class for expanded clones.

TRBV30,TRBD2,TRBJ2-5,many,CARGLAGGETQYF,TGTGCCAGAGGACTAGCGGGCGGAGAGACCCAGTACTTC
TRBV11-1,-,TRBJ2-2,many,CASSLGRSSTGELFF,TGTGCCAGCAGCTTAGGCAGGTCGAGCACCGGGGAGCTGTTTTTT
TRBV29-1,-,TRBJ2-7,many,CSVAAEADRYEQYF,TGCAGCGTTGCCGCCGAGGCAGACCGCTACGAGCAGTACTTC
TRBV18,-,TRBJ1-3,few,CASSFTDISGNTIYF,TGTGCCAGCTCATTTACCGACATCTCTGGAAACACCATATATTTT
TRBV14,TRBD1,TRBJ2-1,many,CASSHPGQGKGTGSYDEQFF,TGTGCCAGCAGCCACCCGGGACAGGGTAAGGGAACGGGATCGTATGATGAGCAGTTCTTC
TRBV19,-,TRBJ2-4,few,CASRAFEVDKNIQYF,TGTGCCAGTCGGGCCTTCGAGGTTGACAAAAACATTCAGTACTTC
TRBV29-1,-,TRBJ2-7,many,CSVAEGAYEQYF,TGCAGCGTCGCCGAGGGGGCCTACGAGCAGTACTTC
TRBV10-3,TRBD2,TRBJ2-3,many,CAISGGRGGTDTQYF,TGTGCCATCAGTGGAGGACGGGGGGGCACAGATACGCAGTATTTT
TRBV24-1,TRBD1,TRBJ1-1,many,CATSASDRGHTEAFF,TGTGCCACCAGTGCCTCCGACAGGGGGCACACTGAAGCTTTCTTT
TRBV24-1,-,TRBJ2-5,many,CATSEKGRQTQYF,TGTGCCACCAGTGAAAAGGGACGGCAGACCCAGTACTTC
TRBV18,-,TRBJ1-2,many,CASSPPVNYGYTF,TGTGCCAGCTCACCACCGGTAAACTATGGCTACACCTTC
TRBV19,TRBD2,TRBJ2-1,many,CASSRMRESYNEQFF,TGTGCCAGTAGCCGGATGCGGGAGAGCTACAATGAGCAGTTCTTC
TRBV6-2/TRBV6-3,TRBD2,TRBJ2-3,many,CASTNPRGRGTDTQYF,TGTGCCAGCACCAACCCCCGGGGGAGGGGAACAGATACGCAGTATTTT
TRBV20-1,-,TRBJ1-5,-,CSARDLTSWVNQPQHF,TGCAGTGCTAGAGATCTCACCTCATGGGTCAATCAGCCCCAGCATTTT
TRBV5-5,-,TRBJ2-3,many,CASSLEGGPAPDTQYF,TGTGCCAGCAGCTTGGAAGGGGGGCCCGCTCCAGATACGCAGTATTTT
TRBV5-1,-,TRBJ2-7,many,CASSLDDRRSSYEQYF,TGCGCCAGCAGCTTGGACGACAGACGAAGCTCCTACGAGCAGTACTTC
TRBV29-1,TRBD1,TRBJ2-5,many,CSVEGTGSEETQYF,TGCAGCGTTGAAGGGACAGGGTCCGAAGAGACCCAGTACTTC
TRBV12-3/TRBV12-4,TRBD2,TRBJ2-7,few,CASSLASGAYEQYF,TGTGCCAGCAGTTTGGCTAGCGGAGCCTACGAGCAGTACTTC
TRBV6-6,-,TRBJ1-1,-,CASSFDSGTGGNTEAFF,TGTGCCAGCAGTTTCGACTCCGGGACCGGGGGGAACACTGAAGCTTTCTTT
TRBV12-3/TRBV12-4,-,TRBJ2-3,many,CASNRPVGTRNTDTQYF,TGTGCCAGCAATCGACCCGTGGGAACGAGGAACACAGATACGCAGTATTTT
TRBV20-1,-,TRBJ2-5,many,CSAADPGWETQYF,TGCAGTGCGGCCGACCCGGGGTGGGAGACCCAGTACTTC
TRBV12-3/TRBV12-4,-,TRBJ1-1,many,CASSPTTEAFF,TGTGCCAGCAGTCCCACCACTGAAGCTTTCTTT
TRBV19,TRBD2,TRBJ2-1,many,CASSPRLAGGGNEQFF,TGTGCCAGTAGTCCCCGCTTAGCGGGAGGTGGCAATGAGCAGTTCTTC
TRBV12-3/TRBV12-4,TRBD2,TRBJ2-3,few,CASSLPGLARDTQYF,TGTGCCAGCAGTCTTCCGGGACTAGCGAGGGATACGCAGTATTTT
TRBV6-2/TRBV6-3,TRBD2,TRBJ2-1,many,CASTLVGGSSYNEQFF,TGTGCCAGCACTCTAGTGGGCGGGAGCTCCTACAATGAGCAGTTCTTC
TRBV2,-,TRBJ2-1,many,CASMSGWDNEQFF,TGTGCCAGCATGTCGGGCTGGGACAATGAGCAGTTCTTC
TRBV20-1,TRBD2,TRBJ2-1,many,CSARDFAGGNEQFF,TGCAGTGCTAGAGATTTTGCGGGAGGTAATGAGCAGTTCTTC
TRBV5-6,-,TRBJ1-1,many,CASSLSTGTTEAFF,TGTGCCAGCAGCTTAAGTACGGGGACCACTGAAGCTTTCTTT
TRBV9,TRBD1,TRBJ1-6,-,CASSAAGQRTDWGSPLHF,TGTGCCAGCAGCGCCGCGGGACAGAGAACCGATTGGGGTTCACCCCTCCACTTT